This entry features one T cell receptor beta chain sequence. No antigen is known for it. The V gene's germline CDR1 is SGHTA and CDR2 FQGNSA. The V end was cut by 1 base, the J end by 6 bases, with 10 bases between. The CDR3 extends over 14 amino acids. The source of the sample is a study of memory CD4+ T cells and cytomegalovirus serostatus. Study-level background: This sample comes from healthy Belgian adults, 9 CMV seropositive, 20 to 25 seronegative.

The sort gate was single viable CD3+CD4+CD8-CD45RO+ cells for memory CD4+ T cells. Study observations and caveats: A US-trained random forest predicted CMV serostatus with median AUC about 0.92.

Sequenced by immunoSEQ multiplex PCR; TCRdb stores in-frame clones only, minus some. The sample shows tens of thousands of clones, 70% to 80% of them seen only once. The TCR was taken from an adult in good health and CMV-seropositive. The chain links TRBV7-2 to TRBJ1-5; no definite D call. Source material: memory CD4+ T cells from blood. The CDR3 coding sequence is TGTGCCAGCAGCTTAGTCTTGGGCGGTCAGCCCCAGCATTTT. As protein: CASSLVLGGQPQHF.